Listed below are T cell receptor beta chains from one sample, sequenced in a study of cytomegalovirus exposure and HLA in healthy donors. The method was immunoSEQ multiplex PCR; TCRdb's version includes in-frame clones alone and lacks a portion of them. The sample has 120,000 or so clones, around 80% seen once. Material for sequencing was PBMCs. Every receptor here comes from a man aged 30 to 45 in good health and CMV-seronegative. Both conserved end residues are part of each CDR3. The order of the fields is D gene, clone size, V gene, J gene, CDR3 DNA, CDR3 protein. A D gene is named only where the DNA matches it firmly. Clone size is not always given. Where it is, it says once, few, many or a class for expanded clones.

NA	few	TRBV28	TRBJ2-3	TGTGCCAGCAGTTTACGGCAGGGCACAGATACGCAGTATTTT	CASSLRQGTDTQYF
TRBD1	NA	TRBV28	TRBJ1-2	TGTGCCAGCACGACCCGGGACAGGGGGCAGAGGTATGGCTACACCTTC	CASTTRDRGQRYGYTF
NA	NA	TRBV18	TRBJ1-6	TGTGCCAGCTCATCCAGCCAGGATAATTCACCCCTCCACTTT	CASSSSQDNSPLHF
TRBD2	NA	TRBV9	TRBJ2-5	TGTGCCAGCAGCAAACTAGCGGGGGGAAGGGAGACCCAGTACTTC	CASSKLAGGRETQYF
TRBD1	few	TRBV30	TRBJ1-5	TGTGCCTGGAGTCTTTCTGGTGCCAGGGGGGATCAGCCCCAGCATTTT	CAWSLSGARGDQPQHF
NA	NA	TRBV7-9	TRBJ2-2	TGTGCCAGCAGCTTACCCCGTGGGGAGCTGTTTTTT	CASSLPRGELFF
NA	few	TRBV9	TRBJ2-4	TGTGCCAGCAGCGTAGGTCGGACCCTAGCCAAAAACAGTCAGTACTTC	CASSVGRTLAKNSQYF
NA	NA	TRBV7-8	TRBJ1-5	TGTGCCAGCAGCTTAGCCCTGGGACACTCCATCGGCGGCAATCAGCCCCAGCATTTT	CASSLALGHSIGGNQPQHF
TRBD1	NA	TRBV5-4	TRBJ2-1	TGTGCCAGCAGCCGGACAGGGAGGACCTCCTACAATGAGCAGTTCTTC	CASSRTGRTSYNEQFF
TRBD1	NA	TRBV4-1	TRBJ1-5	TGCGCCAGCAGCCAAGCCGGGACAGGGTGTCAGCCCCAGCATTTT	CASSQAGTGCQPQHF
NA	NA	TRBV5-1	TRBJ1-1	TGCGCCAGCAGTGATCAGGGCACCGGGACTGAAGCTTTCTTT	CASSDQGTGTEAFF
TRBD2	NA	TRBV27	TRBJ2-5	TGTGCCAGCAGTCAGCCAGGGACTACTACCCCGGGCACCCAGTACTTC	CASSQPGTTTPGTQYF